This T cell receptor (beta chain) is from a study of cytomegalovirus exposure and HLA in healthy donors. PCR involved 60 Vbeta and 13 Jbeta primers. Per the original data handling: Later reanalysis found 70 million to 95 million unique TCR beta chains, around 9.9 million of them shared. Using immunoSEQ multiplex PCR, the repertoire was profiled, and TCRdb retains in-frame clones only, with some absent. V, J and clone size derive from that table, while D and trimming were established from the DNA sequence. This sample has 150,000 or so clones; over 65% occur once, and the top ten carry around 0.71%. General study findings and limits: Using a false discovery rate of 0.05, a later analysis showed that approximately 17,000 TCR beta sequences were associated with HLA alleles. Common viral pathogens seemed to be connected with several of the most significant clusters, according to a later analysis.

Trimming removed 4 bases from V and 2 bases from J; junction bases left unmatched: 9. Germline loops: CDR1 SGDLS, CDR2 YYNGEE. The CDR3 covers 16 residues. The table lists this clone with a count of one. Its antigen is undetermined. This receptor was obtained from a female donor in good health and CMV-seronegative. The sample consisted of PBMCs. The chain has TRBV9 and TRBJ2-5; 9 nucleotides match TRBD2. CDR3 coding DNA: TGTGCCAGCAGCCCAGGGGGGCGGGGGGGACAAGAGACCCAGTACTTC. Its translation is CASSPGGRGGQETQYF.